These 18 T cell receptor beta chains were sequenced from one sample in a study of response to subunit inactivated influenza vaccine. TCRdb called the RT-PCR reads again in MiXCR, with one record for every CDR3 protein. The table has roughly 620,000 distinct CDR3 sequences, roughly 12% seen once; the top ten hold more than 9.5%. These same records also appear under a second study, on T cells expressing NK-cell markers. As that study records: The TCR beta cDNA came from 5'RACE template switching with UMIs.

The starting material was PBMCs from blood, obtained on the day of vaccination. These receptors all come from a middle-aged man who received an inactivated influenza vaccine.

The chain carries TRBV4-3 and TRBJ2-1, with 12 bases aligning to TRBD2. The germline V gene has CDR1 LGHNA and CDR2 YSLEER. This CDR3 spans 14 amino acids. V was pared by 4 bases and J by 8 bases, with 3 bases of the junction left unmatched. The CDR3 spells CASSRLAGADEQFF. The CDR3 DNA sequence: TGCGCCAGCAGCCGACTAGCGGGAGCTGATGAGCAGTTCTTC.

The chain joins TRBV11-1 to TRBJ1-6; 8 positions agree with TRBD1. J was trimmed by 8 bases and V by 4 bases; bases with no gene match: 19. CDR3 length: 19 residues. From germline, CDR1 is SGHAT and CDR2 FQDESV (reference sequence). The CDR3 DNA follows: TGTGCCAGCAGCTCCGACAGGGGCATAGCGGATAGTACACATTCACCCCTCCACTTT. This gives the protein CASSSDRGIADSTHSPLHF.

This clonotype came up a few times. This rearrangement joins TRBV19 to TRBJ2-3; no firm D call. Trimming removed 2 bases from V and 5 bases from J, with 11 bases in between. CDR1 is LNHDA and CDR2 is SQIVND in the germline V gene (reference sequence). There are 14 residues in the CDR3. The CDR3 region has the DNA TGTGCCAGTAGTATATTTGCTCGAATAGATACGCAGTATTTT. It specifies CASSIFARIDTQYF.

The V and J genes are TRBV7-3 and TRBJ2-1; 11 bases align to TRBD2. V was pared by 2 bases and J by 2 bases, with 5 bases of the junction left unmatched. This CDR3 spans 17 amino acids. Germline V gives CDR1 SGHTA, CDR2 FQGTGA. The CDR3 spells CASSLAGTSGAYNEQFF. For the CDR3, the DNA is TGTGCCAGCAGCTTAGCCGGGACTAGCGGAGCCTACAATGAGCAGTTCTTC.

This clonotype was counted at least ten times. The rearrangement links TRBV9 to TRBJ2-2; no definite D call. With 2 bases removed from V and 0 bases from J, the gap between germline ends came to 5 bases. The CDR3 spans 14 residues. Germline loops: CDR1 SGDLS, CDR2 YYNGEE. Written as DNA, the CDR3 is TGTGCCAGCAGCGTCTCAGCGAACACCGGGGAGCTGTTTTTT. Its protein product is CASSVSANTGELFF.

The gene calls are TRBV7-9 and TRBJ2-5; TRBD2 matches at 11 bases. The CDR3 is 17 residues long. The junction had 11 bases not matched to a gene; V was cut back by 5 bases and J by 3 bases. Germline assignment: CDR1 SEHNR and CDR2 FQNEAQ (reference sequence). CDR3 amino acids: CASSPFGASGRKETQYF. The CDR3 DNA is TGTGCCAGCAGCCCGTTTGGGGCTAGCGGGAGGAAAGAGACCCAGTACTTC.

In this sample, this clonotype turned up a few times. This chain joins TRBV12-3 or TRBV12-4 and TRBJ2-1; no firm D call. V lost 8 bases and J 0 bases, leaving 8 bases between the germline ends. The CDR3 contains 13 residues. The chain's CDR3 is CASVQSSYNEQFF. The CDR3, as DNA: TGTGCCAGCGTACAGAGCTCCTACAATGAGCAGTTCTTC.

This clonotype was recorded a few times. For the CDR3, the DNA is TGTGCCAGCAGTGATTGGCCCAACACAGATACGCAGTATTTT. This sequence encodes CASSDWPNTDTQYF. This chain links TRBV2 with TRBJ2-3, with D uncertain. V lost 3 bases and J lost 2, with 9 bases in between. The CDR3 length is 14 residues. Germline values: CDR1 SNHLY, CDR2 FYNNEI. Complete variable domain (other parts from reference TRBV2 and TRBJ2-3): EPEVTQTPSHQVTQMGQEVILRCVPISNHLYFYWYRQILGQKVEFLVSFYNNEISEKSEIFDDQFSVERPDGSNFTLKIRSTKLEDSAMYFCASSDWPNTDTQYFGPGTRLTVL.

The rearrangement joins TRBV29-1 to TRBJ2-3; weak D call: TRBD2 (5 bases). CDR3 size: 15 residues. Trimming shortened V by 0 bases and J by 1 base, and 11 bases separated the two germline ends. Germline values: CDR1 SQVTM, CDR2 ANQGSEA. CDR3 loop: CSVEDRGLGTDTQYF. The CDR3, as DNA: TGCAGCGTTGAAGATCGGGGATTGGGCACAGATACGCAGTATTTT.

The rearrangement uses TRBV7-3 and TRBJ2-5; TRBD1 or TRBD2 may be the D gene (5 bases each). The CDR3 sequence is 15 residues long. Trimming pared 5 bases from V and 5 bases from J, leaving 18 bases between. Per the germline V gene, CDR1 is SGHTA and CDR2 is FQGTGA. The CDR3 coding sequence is TGTGCCAGCAGCCGTCGGGGCGGCGTGGGGGAGACCCAGTACTTC. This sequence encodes CASSRRGGVGETQYF. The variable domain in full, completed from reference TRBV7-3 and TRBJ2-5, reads GAGVSQTPSNKVTEKGKYVELRCDPISGHTALYWYRQSLGQGPEFLIYFQGTGAADDSGLPNDRFFAVRPEGSVSTLKIQRTERGDSAVYLCASSRRGGVGETQYFGPGTRLLVL.

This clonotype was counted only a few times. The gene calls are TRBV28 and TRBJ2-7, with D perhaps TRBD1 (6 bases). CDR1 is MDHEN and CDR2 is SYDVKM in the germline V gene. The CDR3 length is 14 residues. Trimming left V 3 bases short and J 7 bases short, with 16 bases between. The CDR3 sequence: CASSFHRAEGEQYF. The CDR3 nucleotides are TGTGCCAGCAGTTTTCACAGGGCCGAGGGGGAGCAGTACTTC.

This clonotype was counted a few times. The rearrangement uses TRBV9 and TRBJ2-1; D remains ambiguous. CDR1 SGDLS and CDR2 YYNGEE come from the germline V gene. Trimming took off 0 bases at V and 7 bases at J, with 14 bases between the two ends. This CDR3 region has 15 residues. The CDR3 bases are TGTGCCAGCAGCGTAGAGGCGCATGAAGGTAATGAGCAGTTCTTC. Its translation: CASSVEAHEGNEQFF.

For the CDR3, the DNA is TGTGCCAGCAGCTTAGAGTCCGGACACGGATACGAGCAGTACTTC. It specifies CASSLESGHGYEQYF. The gene calls are TRBV7-2 and TRBJ2-7, with D perhaps TRBD1 (5 bases). Germline values: CDR1 SGHTA, CDR2 FQGNSA. Trimming removed 1 base from V and 4 bases from J, with 14 bases in between. CDR3 length: 15 residues.

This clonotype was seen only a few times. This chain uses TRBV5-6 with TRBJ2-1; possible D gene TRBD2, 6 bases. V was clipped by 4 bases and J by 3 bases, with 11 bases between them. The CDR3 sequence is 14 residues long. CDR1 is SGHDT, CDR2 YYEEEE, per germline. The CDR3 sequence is CASSTGLLYNEQFF. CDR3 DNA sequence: TGTGCCAGCAGCACTGGACTACTCTACAATGAGCAGTTCTTC.

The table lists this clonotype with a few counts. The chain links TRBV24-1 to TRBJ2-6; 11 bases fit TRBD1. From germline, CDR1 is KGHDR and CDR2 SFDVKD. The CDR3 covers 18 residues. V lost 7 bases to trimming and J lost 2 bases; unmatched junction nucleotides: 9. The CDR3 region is CATSPGQGVIPGANVLTF. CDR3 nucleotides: TGTGCCACCAGCCCGGGACAGGGGGTGATTCCTGGGGCCAACGTCCTGACTTTC.

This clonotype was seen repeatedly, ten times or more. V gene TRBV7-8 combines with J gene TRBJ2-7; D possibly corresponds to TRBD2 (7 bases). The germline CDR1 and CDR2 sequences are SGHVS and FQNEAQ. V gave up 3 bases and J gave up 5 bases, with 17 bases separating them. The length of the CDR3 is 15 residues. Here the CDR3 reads CASSFRGGGADEQYF. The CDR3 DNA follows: TGTGCCAGCAGCTTCCGGGGAGGGGGTGCGGACGAGCAGTACTTC.

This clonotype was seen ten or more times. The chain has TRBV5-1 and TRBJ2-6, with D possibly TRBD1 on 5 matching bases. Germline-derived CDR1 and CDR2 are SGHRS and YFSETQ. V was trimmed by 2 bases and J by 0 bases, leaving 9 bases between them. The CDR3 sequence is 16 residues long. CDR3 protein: CASSFTGFSGANVLTF. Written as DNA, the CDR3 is TGCGCCAGCAGCTTCACAGGCTTCTCTGGGGCCAACGTCCTGACTTTC.

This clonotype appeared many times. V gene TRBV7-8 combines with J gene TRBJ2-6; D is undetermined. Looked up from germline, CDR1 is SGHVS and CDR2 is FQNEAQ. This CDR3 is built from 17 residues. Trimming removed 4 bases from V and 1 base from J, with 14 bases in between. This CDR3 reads CASSSVVLGSGANVLTF. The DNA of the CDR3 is TGTGCCAGCAGCTCCGTCGTTTTGGGGTCTGGGGCCAACGTCCTGACTTTC.